This record covers a single T cell receptor (beta chain). The entry originates in a study of blood T cells in healthy people across ages. Alongside a J-beta primer mix, a sample-barcoded 5' primer served in a second PCR lasting about 6 to 11 cycles. Every cDNA molecule carried a tag from a template-switch adaptor bearing 12 random nucleotides. TCRdb ran MiXCR on the 5' RACE reads and lists one entry per CDR3 protein. Counted here are 1.5 million to 2 million distinct CDR3 sequences, around half occurring once; the ten biggest clones make up over 2%. CDR1 is MNHEY, CDR2 SMNVEV, per germline (reference sequence). V lost 1 base, J lost 0 bases, and 19 bases lay in between. This CDR3 has 20 amino acids.

V gene TRBV27 combines with J gene TRBJ2-6; perhaps TRBD1 as D (5 bases). Sequencing input: blood. The sequence was obtained from a woman aged 40 to 50 in good health. CDR3 amino acids: CASSLYPLGAITSGANVLTF. The CDR3, as DNA: TGTGCCAGCAGTTTATATCCCCTAGGGGCAATAACCTCTGGGGCCAACGTCCTGACTTTC.